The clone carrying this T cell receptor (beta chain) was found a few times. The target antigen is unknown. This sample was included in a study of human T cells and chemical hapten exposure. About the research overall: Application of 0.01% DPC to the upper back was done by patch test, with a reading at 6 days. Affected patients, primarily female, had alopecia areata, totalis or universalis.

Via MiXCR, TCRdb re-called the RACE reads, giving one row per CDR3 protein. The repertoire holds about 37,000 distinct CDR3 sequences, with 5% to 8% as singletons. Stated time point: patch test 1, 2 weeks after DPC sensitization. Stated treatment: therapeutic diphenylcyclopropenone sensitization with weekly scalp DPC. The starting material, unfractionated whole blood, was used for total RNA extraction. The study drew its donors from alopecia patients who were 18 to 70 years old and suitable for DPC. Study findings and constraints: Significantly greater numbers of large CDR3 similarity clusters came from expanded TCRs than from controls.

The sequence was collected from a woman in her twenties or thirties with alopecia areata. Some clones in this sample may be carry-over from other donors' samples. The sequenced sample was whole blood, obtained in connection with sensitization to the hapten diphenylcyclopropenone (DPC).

CDR3 loop: CASSAPGGRVNTEAFF. The CDR3 DNA sequence: TGTGCCAGCAGTGCTCCAGGGGGCCGAGTGAACACTGAAGCTTTCTTT. The chain is built from TRBV27 and TRBJ1-1; 8 bases are shared with TRBD1. The CDR3 contains 16 residues. V dropped 5 bases and J dropped 0; count of bases not matched to a gene: 8. Germline CDR1 and CDR2: MNHEY and SMNVEV (reference sequence).